This entry is about one T cell receptor beta chain. Its target is not known. Sequencing was performed with immunoSEQ multiplex PCR; in TCRdb, only in-frame clones are kept and a portion is missing. The table has about 13,000 clones, over 75% seen once. This CDR3 spans 17 amino acids. Germline V gives CDR1 KGHSH, CDR2 LQKENI. Losses at the gene ends were 4 bases for V and 0 bases for J; bases not matched to a gene: 6. The data derive from a study of PD-1 blockade in classical Hodgkin lymphoma. Broader study findings: Possibly reflecting disease activity or prior therapy, repertoire differences have causes that remain undefined. Newly diagnosed patients and complete responders had comparable diversity at baseline. Compared with baseline, CD4+ but not CD8+ TCR diversity had risen significantly by C4D1.

Every one of the patients relapsed after autologous stem cell transplantation (brentuximab vedotin exposure was variable). The chain carries TRBV18 and TRBJ1-4; 9 nucleotides line up with TRBD1. Sequenced here: peripheral blood mononuclear cells (PBMCs), sampled at baseline. This receptor was obtained from a human donor with classical Hodgkin lymphoma. The CDR3 sequence is CASSLTGGAATNEKLFF. The CDR3 DNA sequence: TGTGCCAGCTCACTTACAGGGGGCGCTGCAACTAATGAAAAACTGTTTTTT.